This T cell receptor beta chain was recovered during a study of T-cell memory formation after mild COVID-19 (dated by TCRdb to about 2021). In the study overall: TCR sequence clusters from the two donors were found to be largely donor specific. Two young, previously healthy adult volunteers made up the cohort, one male and one female. In a couple of donors, T-cell clones that expanded and contracted after mild COVID-19 were tracked by sequencing TCRalpha and TCRbeta repertoires over time.

The germline V and J ends show losses of 5 bases and 16 bases respectively, and no gene match explains 11 bases of the junction. From a lookup of the germline V gene, CDR1 and CDR2 are SGHTA and FQGNSA. The CDR3, cysteine through phenylalanine, is 12 amino acids long. The only DNA kept is the CDR3, 36 bases in frame from the first base. With regard to this clonotype: Its cognate antigen has yet to be identified. There are no base qualities to consult, and no much larger clone falls within one base.

Ficoll-Paque density gradient centrifugation was used to isolate PBMCs. The paper as a whole reports these results and caveats: Only a couple of mild cases were covered by the study, and larger cohorts that include severe cases with pre-infection samples were considered necessary. The detection of some responding clones in pre-infection memory suggests that pre-existing cross-reactive memory T cells joined the SARS-CoV-2 response. From day 15 to 85, contracting clones showed balanced CD4/CD8 phenotypes, whereas a second wave of clones that expanded from day 15 to 37 leaned towards CD4+. SARS-CoV-2 specificity of the second-wave clones peaking on day 37 was not confirmed. Contracting CD4+ clones turned up mainly in the CM and EM memory subsets, whereas EMRA was where CD8+ clones were enriched.

Reads for this sample came from an Illumina NovaSeq 6000. TCRalpha and TCRbeta cDNA libraries were built by 5'RACE with constant-segment primers, adding sample barcodes and unique molecular identifiers. Trizol reagent was used to extract RNA from every sample. Library amplification was performed in two PCR steps, and a second sample barcode and Illumina TruSeq adapters were introduced in the second step. Libraries were sequenced on an Illumina NovaSeq with 2 x 150 bp paired-end reads. In the source study's methods: With migec v1.2.7, reads were demultiplexed and then collapsed into UMI-guided consensus sequences. With mixcr v2.1.11, UMI consensuses were aligned to TRA and TRB V and J templates and assembled into clonotypes. Expanded or contracted clonotypes were those called significant by both edgeR and NoisET, with noise models trained on biological replicates. For edgeR calls, the cutoffs were a false discovery rate-adjusted p below 0.01 and a log2 fold-change threshold of 1. PCA with hierarchical clustering of max-normalized trajectories of the 1000 most abundant clonotypes was used as exploratory dynamics analysis. The CD4 or CD8 phenotype of responding clones was assigned using the separately sequenced CD4+ and CD8+ repertoires. TCRdb reworked the public reads: Q25 trimming with fastp, MiXCR clone assembly, productive beta chains retained. Every entry covers one CDR3 protein and lists the most common genes and DNA from its rows. TCRdb's processing, not the authors', yielded these V and J calls. The sample yields approximately 300,000 distinct CDR3 sequences; about 15% were counted once. The top ten hold around 24% of the sample.

The sequence was obtained from a man aged 18 to 30 who had mild COVID-19 (a few samples of this study predate the infection). The sample titles of this study are shuffled in the database, so cell type and time point are left out; the donor was told from shared clones. Recombination connected TRBV7-2 to TRBJ2-1; the central 7 bases match TRBD1. The sequencing sample was made of PBMCs or a T cell subset sorted from them (not recorded which). The CDR3 corresponds to CASSIQGNTQFF. The bases read TGTGCCAGCAGCATACAGGGGAACACGCAATTCTTC.